The source of this T cell receptor beta chain is a study of cytotoxic CD8 clonotypes in ibrutinib-treated CLL. Study information: Response samples were taken after a median roughly 13 months of treatment, range 6 to 36. Study-level points and caveats: Samples from sustained-remission and progressing patients were taken at different times.

Profiled with immunoSEQ multiplex PCR; TCRdb holds only in-frame clones, not every one. This table has tens of thousands of clones, around 68% appearing once. Trimming at V came to 3 bases and at J to 3 bases, leaving 8 bases not matched to a gene. Germline V CDR1 and CDR2: MNHEY, SMNVEV (reference sequence). This CDR3 has 15 amino acids. Regarding this clone: What it recognizes is unknown.

The source was PBMCs, collected after 12 months of ibrutinib treatment. The sequence derives from a human donor with chronic lymphocytic leukemia. J is TRBJ2-7 and V is TRBV27; 7 bases are a match to TRBD1. CDR3 protein: CASSLSSGTDYEQYF. CDR3 nucleotides: TGTGCCAGCAGTTTGTCCTCGGGGACAGACTACGAGCAGTACTTC.